This T cell receptor beta chain was identified during a study of shared clonotypes between healthy human individuals (TCRdb year 2020). For context, the study as a whole: The cohort comprised a couple of women and a few men aged 18 to 49 years. The study deeply sequenced blood TCR repertoires of about 5 healthy adults to estimate repertoire size and the extent of clonotype sharing between individuals. Different laboratories and diverse techniques were used to prepare libraries and sequence TCR repertoires, to increase sequencing depth and limit assay-specific biases. For each donor, three plates each were used for CD4 naive and CD4 memory, two plates were used for CD8 naive, and one plate was used for CD8 memory. Between about 0.8 and 8.9 billion PBMCs per donor were obtained by leukapheresis. The study at large found these results: Naive subsets generally had larger estimated clonotype richness than memory subsets did. Roughly 5.2% of naive CD4, around 4% of naive CD8, 2.3% of memory CD4, and more than 0.35% of memory CD8 clonotypes were shared across several donors. Based on pairwise subsampling, the degree of clonotype sharing among donors was expected to be affected by sequencing depth. Compared with non-shared clonotypes, clonotypes shared by all four sorted-subset donors had higher generation probabilities. Sampling was restricted to blood, and TCR repertoires in tissues likely differ from the TCR repertoires found in blood. Incomplete sequencing was indicated by rarefaction of sorted-subset datasets, despite the large sequencing depth. Because the study included a small number of donors, the genetic and exposure-history diversity represented was limited.

The donors were healthy, HIV-negative adults with no recently reported acute infections or vaccinations. Only Caucasian adults living in Nashville, Tennessee, USA were represented among the donors. CD4+ T cells were enriched by magnetic negative selection; naive cells were then positively selected on CD45RA, and the negative fraction formed the memory subset. Blood was obtained by leukapheresis, after which PBMCs were separated by Ficoll-Histopaque density gradient centrifugation and cryopreserved in liquid nitrogen vapor phase. Purity and quantity of every magnetically sorted T cell population were checked by analytical flow cytometry. Genomic DNA was isolated from every sorted fraction and measured by UV absorbance on a Nanodrop 2000c. Using the deep immunoSEQ assay, multiplex PCR amplified TCR CDR3 regions from genomic DNA. Genomic DNA extracted from each cell subset was distributed evenly over all wells of several immunoSEQ 96-well plates, and each plate served as one replicate. For sorted subsets, approximately 210 ng genomic DNA, equal to about 30,000 T cell genomes, was loaded into each replicate PCR. Purified libraries were quantified with a Qubit 3.0 fluorometer, sized on a Bioanalyzer 2100, and re-quantified with the KAPA Library Quantification kit. Every immunoSEQ 96-well plate was sequenced on a dedicated single-read 150-cycle Illumina NextSeq 550 flow cell. The study's processing was this. The immunoSEQ output contained only junctional sequences without quality scores, so filtering could not match that applied to full-length reads. To assign V/J genes and CDR3, sequences were annotated using PyIR, a Python wrapper for IgBLAST v1.9, with IMGT germline references. Reads were removed for weak V/J assignments (E-value above 1e-6), missing CDR3, stop codons, out-of-frame junctions, or ambiguous translated residues. A V3J clonotype was defined by an identical inferred V gene, J gene, and CDR3 amino acid sequence. Percentage overlap between repertoires was computed as shared unique clonotypes divided by the size of the smaller repertoire. Richness of each repertoire was evaluated using RTK rarefaction, the Chao1 estimator, and Recon v2.1 estimates of unobserved clonotypes. For all TCRbeta clonotypes obtained by the gDNA method from four donors, generation probabilities were computed with OLGA. TCRdb obtained this table from immuneACCESS and retained in-frame rearrangements with V and J assigned. These tables miss some clones; where compared with another copy, unresolved V genes account for less than half of the shortfall, and the remainder is unexplained. V and J calls and clone size are given by that table; D and trimming were obtained from the DNA. Counted in this sample were over 1.5 million clones; nearly 99% of them appeared once. In total, the top ten clones hold about 0.4% of the sample.

Looking up the germline V gene yields CDR1 KGHSH and CDR2 LQKENI. A distance of 15 bases separates the germline ends of V and J, which lose 6 bases and 4 bases respectively. Including the terminal cysteine and phenylalanine, the CDR3 comprises 15 residues. The entry retains the CDR3 DNA only, 45 bases that are in frame from base 1. The sample holds one count of this clone. It has no known antigen specificity. No clone much larger than this one lies a single base away; base qualities are absent. The sample taken for sequencing was naive CD4+ T cells sorted from blood. Reading the label with the study, this specimen's cell subset or site is: CD45RA+ positively selected. The rearranged chain carries TRBV18 and TRBJ2-2, with the D gene not confidently named. This receptor was obtained from a man aged 25-45 years in good health. The encoded CDR3 is CASSRLDPVTGELFF. The DNA sequence follows: TGTGCCAGCTCCCGGTTGGATCCGGTCACCGGGGAGCTGTTTTTT.